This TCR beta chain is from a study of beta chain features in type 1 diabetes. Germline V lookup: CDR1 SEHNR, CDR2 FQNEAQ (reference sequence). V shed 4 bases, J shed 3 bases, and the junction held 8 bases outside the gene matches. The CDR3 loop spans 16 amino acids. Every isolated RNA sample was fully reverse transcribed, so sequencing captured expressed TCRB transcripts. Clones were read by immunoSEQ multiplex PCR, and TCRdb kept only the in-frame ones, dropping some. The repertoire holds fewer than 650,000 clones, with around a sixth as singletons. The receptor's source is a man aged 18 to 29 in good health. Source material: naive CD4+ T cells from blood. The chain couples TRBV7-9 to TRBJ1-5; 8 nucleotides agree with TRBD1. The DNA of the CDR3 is TGTGCCAGCAGCTCCGACAGGGGACGGTCCAATCAGCCCCAGCATTTT. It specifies CASSSDRGRSNQPQHF. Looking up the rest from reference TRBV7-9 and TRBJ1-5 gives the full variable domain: DTGVSQNPRHKITKRGQNVTFRCDPISEHNRLYWYRQTLGQGPEFLTYFQNEAQLEKSRLLSDRFSAERPKGSFSTLEIQRTEQGDSAMYLCASSSDRGRSNQPQHFGDGTRLSIL.